This entry features one T cell receptor beta chain sequence. These data come from a study of technical replicates of blood from a few donors. Assay: immunoSEQ multiplex PCR; the TCRdb copy retains only in-frame clones and omits some. This sample has some 50,000 clones, with 94% found just once. CDR1 KGHSH and CDR2 LQKENI come from the germline V gene. The CDR3 spans 14 residues. V lost 0 bases and J 8 bases, leaving 13 bases between the germline ends. The chain combines TRBV18 with TRBJ1-2; no definite D call. The specimen sequenced was T cells isolated from PBMCs. This receptor was obtained from a human donor in good health. CDR3 loop: CASSPPGRAFGYTF. Written as DNA, the CDR3 is TGTGCCAGCTCACCACCGGGGAGGGCATTCGGCTACACCTTC.